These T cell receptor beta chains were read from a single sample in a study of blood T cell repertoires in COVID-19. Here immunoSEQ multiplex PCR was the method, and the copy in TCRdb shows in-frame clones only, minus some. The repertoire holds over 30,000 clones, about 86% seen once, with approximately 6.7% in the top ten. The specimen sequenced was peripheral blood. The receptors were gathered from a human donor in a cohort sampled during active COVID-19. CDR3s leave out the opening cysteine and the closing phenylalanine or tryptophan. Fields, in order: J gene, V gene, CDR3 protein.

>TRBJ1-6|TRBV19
ASSIRQGAGNNSPLH
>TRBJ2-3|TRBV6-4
ASSKGGTQY
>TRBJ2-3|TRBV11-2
ASSPGRGRGDTQY
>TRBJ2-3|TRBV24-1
ATSDRQGPLDTQY
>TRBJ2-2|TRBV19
ASSSSGRANTGELF
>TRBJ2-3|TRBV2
ASTWLTDTQY
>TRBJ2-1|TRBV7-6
ASSFPGQGSYNEQF
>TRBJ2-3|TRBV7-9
ASSLGTSGSDTQY
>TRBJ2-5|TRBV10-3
AIGPAGGEEQY
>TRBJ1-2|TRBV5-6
ASSLRPPRGRLNYGYT
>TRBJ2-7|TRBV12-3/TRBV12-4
ASSPGQLGEQY
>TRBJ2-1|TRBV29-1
SVGGLAGSSEQF
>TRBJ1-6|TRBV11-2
ASSLGGPGSPLH
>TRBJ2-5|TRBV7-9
ASSLRGDGSQY
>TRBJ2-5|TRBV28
ASSSVGGGQETQY
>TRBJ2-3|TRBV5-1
ASSPDGGPDTQY
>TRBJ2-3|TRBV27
ASSWYRGDTQY
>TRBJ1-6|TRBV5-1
ASSLEPGANSPLH
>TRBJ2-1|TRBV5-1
ASSLYGDRSNEQF
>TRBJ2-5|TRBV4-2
ASSQDRGGQETQY
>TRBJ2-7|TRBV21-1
ASSKTGGGLVSPYEQY
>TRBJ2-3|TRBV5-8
ASSAGTGAEDTQY
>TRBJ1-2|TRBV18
ASSPQGANYGYT
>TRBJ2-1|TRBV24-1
ATSGLADYNEQF
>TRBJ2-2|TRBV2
ASSERILGELF
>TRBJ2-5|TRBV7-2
ASSLKRTGVGETQY
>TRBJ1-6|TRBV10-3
AIRDSNNSPLH
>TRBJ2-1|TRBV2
ASKLAVDYNEQF
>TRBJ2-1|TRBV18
ASSLGLADYNEQF
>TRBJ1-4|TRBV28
ASSSPTGGGEKLF
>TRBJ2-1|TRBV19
ASSPWTSGAGEQF
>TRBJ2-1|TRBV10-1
ASTESGGGAGEQF
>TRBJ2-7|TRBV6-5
ASSYSLRTGQYEQY
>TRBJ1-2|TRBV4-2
ASSLGMSYT
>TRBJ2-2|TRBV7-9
ASSSDPGTNTGELF
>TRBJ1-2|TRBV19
ASSIGGSGYT
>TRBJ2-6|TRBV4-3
ASSQHTGISGANVLT
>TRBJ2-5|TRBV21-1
ASSSTPMGGETQY
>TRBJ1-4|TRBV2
ASSGRASEKLF
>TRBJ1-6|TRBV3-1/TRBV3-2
ASSQFGQLNSPLH
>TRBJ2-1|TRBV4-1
ASSQPGLNNEQF
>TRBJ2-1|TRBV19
ASSKTSGRASSYNEQF
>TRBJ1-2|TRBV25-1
ASRGYDYGYT
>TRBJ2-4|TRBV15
ATSRFRGPAKNIQY
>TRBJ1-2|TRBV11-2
ASSLEGRVYGYT
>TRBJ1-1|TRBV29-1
SVAQGAAITEAF
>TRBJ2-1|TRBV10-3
AVGRLAGGDNEQF
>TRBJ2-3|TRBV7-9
ASSPADTQY
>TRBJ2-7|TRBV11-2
ASSLVTGGEQY
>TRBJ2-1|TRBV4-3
ASSQDHSGKREQF
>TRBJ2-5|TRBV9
ASSLTGYQETQY
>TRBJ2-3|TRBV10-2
ASSEGDRSDTQY
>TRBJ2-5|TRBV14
ASSRSGSWYQETQY
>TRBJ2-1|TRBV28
ASSFGTGLHEQF
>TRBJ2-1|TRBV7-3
ASSLSGLAGGSRNEQF